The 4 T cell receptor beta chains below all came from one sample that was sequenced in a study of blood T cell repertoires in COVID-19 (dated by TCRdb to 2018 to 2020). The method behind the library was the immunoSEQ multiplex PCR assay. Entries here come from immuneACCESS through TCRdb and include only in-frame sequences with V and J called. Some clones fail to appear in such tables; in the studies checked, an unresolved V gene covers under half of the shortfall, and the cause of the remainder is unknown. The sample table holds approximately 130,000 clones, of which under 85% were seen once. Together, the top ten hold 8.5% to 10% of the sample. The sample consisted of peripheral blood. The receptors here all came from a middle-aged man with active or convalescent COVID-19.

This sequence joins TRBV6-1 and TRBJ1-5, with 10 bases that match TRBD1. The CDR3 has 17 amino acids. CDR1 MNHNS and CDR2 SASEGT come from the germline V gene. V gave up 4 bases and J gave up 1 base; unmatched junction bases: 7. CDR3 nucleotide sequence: TGTGCCAGCAGTGTTGGGACAGGGGTAAGGAGCAATCAGCCCCAGCATTTT. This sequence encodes CASSVGTGVRSNQPQHF.

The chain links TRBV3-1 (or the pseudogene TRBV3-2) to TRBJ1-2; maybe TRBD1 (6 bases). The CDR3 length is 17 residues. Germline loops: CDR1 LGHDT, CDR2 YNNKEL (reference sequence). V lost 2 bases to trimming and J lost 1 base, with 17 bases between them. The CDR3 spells CASSQPWSLQGNYGYTF. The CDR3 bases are TGTGCCAGCAGCCAACCTTGGAGCCTACAGGGTAACTATGGCTACACCTTC.

CDR3 amino acids: CASSFAGTGKHEQYF. The CDR3, as DNA: TGCGCCAGCAGCTTTGCCGGGACAGGGAAGCACGAGCAGTACTTC. The gene calls are TRBV4-1 and TRBJ2-7, with 9 bases matching TRBD1. There are 15 residues in the CDR3. The junction had 10 bases not matched to a gene; V was cut back by 5 bases and J by 5 bases. Germline V CDR1 and CDR2: MGHRA, YSYEKL.

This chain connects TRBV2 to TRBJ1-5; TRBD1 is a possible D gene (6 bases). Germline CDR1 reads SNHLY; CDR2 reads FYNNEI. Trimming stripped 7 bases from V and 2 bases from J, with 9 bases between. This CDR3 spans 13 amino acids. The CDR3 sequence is CASKGGGNQPQHF. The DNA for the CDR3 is TGTGCCAGCAAAGGGGGGGGCAATCAGCCCCAGCATTTT.